This paragraph reports one T cell receptor (beta chain). Antigen: not known. These data originate in a study of molecular identifiers for immune sequencing clone quantification. Whole-study results and caveats: Clonotypes surpassing 20 RNA copies contained over 98% of effector molecules, versus under 1% in naive cells.

Germline CDR1 and CDR2: SQVTM and ANQGSEA. The CDR3 is made up of 12 amino acids. V lost 4 bases, J lost 9 bases, and 13 bases lay in between. TCRdb recomputed calls from the PCR reads with MiXCR, one row per CDR3 protein. Of about 86,000 distinct CDR3 sequences in the sample, roughly 25% were seen once. The clonotype was recovered from a human donor in good health. Some libraries in this study had Jurkat cell RNA spiked in. The J gene is TRBJ1-3, the V gene TRBV29-1, with D perhaps matching TRBD1 (5 bases). The sequenced sample consisted of naive CD8+ T cells from blood, with Jurkat cell RNA spiked in. Subset in this sample: FACS-sorted CD8+CD4-CCR7+CD45RA+ naive T cells. The CDR3 region has the DNA TGCAGCGTTGGGATTATGGGGGGCACCATATATTTT. Its translation: CSVGIMGGTIYF.